Included here is one T cell receptor (beta chain) sequence, with context. Its antigen is not identified. CDR3 length: 17 residues. Between the trimmed V and J ends, which lost 1 base and 0 bases, there was a span of 17 bases. Germline values: CDR1 SGHTS, CDR2 YDEGEE. This sample is part of a study of T cells in Graves' hyperthyroidism and ophthalmopathy. Study observations and caveats: Through a model of 13 V-J features, ophthalmopathy was separated from stable hyperthyroidism.

Researchers amplified the TCR beta CDR3 regions from RNA transcripts. Primed by the HTBI set, a first-round RT-PCR was run on the TCR CDR3. TCRdb reanalysed the multiplex PCR reads using MiXCR and keeps one entry per CDR3 protein. The sample lists around 480,000 distinct CDR3 sequences, under 15% seen once, with 15% to 20% in the top ten. The rearrangement uses TRBV5-8 and TRBJ2-7; no clear D. Sequencing was performed on blood. The TCR comes from a woman aged 18-29 years with Graves' hyperthyroidism. The DNA for the CDR3 is TGTGCCAGCAGCTTGTGGGCTACAGTGAAGAGCTCCTACGAGCAGTACGTC. It translates to CASSLWATVKSSYEQYV.